Many counts were recorded for the clone carrying this TCR beta chain. Unseparated into fractions, whole blood served as the source from which total RNA was extracted. The germline V gene encodes CDR1 SGHVS and CDR2 FQNEAQ. The CDR3 is made up of 15 amino acids. With V trimmed by 1 base and J by 9 bases, 7 bases remained unmatched. The record originates from a study of human T cells and chemical hapten exposure. TCRdb re-called the 5' RACE reads through MiXCR, storing one row per CDR3 protein. This sample has about 81,000 distinct CDR3 sequences, with 7.7% found just once. The V and J genes are TRBV7-8 and TRBJ2-1, with 9 bases fitting TRBD2. The clonotype originates from a male donor in good health. CDR3 DNA: TGTGCCAGCAGCTTAGTTGTAGCGGGAGTCACTGAGCAGTTCTTC. Its protein product is CASSLVVAGVTEQFF.